The subject of this entry is one T cell receptor beta chain. Its antigen is not known. Vbeta (60) and Jbeta (13) primers were used in the PCR. Using immunoSEQ multiplex PCR, the repertoire was profiled, and TCRdb retains in-frame clones only, with some absent. The sample gives 110,000 or so clones, 70% to 80% of which show up once; 4.5% to 5% is in the top ten. The V end lost 4 bases, the J end lost 7 bases, and 14 bases lay between the germline ends. This CDR3 has 14 residues. Looked up from germline, CDR1 is SGHRS and CDR2 is YFSETQ. The data originate from a study of cytomegalovirus exposure and HLA in healthy donors. Broader study findings: The authors reported that TCR beta sequences could predict HLA-A and HLA-B alleles. These predictions were accurate for most subjects in the first cohort. The authors judged a highly shared variant cluster likely a sequencing artifact. Using the classifier, cytomegalovirus status was reportedly diagnosed with high specificity and sensitivity.

When sampled, the donors appeared nominally healthy, though they likely had unrecorded immune exposures. Sequences were obtained from PBMCs. The rearrangement joins TRBV5-1 to TRBJ1-4; D not certain. This TCR derives from a man aged 50-60 years in good health and CMV-seropositive. CDR3: CASSVTGLSEKLFF. In nucleotides, the CDR3 is TGCGCCAGCAGCGTGACGGGTTTGAGTGAAAAACTGTTTTTT.